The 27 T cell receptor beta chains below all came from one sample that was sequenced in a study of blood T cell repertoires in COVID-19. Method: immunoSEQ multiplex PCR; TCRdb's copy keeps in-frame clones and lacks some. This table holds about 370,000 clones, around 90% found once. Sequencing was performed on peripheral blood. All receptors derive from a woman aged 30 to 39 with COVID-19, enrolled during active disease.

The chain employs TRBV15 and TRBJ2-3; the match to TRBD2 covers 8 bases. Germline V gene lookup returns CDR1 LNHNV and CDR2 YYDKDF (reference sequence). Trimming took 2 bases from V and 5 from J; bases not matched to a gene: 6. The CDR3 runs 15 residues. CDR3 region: CATSRPGLGGDTQYF. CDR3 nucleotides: TGTGCCACCAGCAGACCGGGACTAGGGGGAGATACGCAGTATTTT.

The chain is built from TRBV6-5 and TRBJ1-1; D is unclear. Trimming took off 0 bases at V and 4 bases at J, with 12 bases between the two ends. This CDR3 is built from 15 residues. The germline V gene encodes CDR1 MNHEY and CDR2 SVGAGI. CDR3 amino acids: CASSYSSVLVTEAFF. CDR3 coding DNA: TGTGCCAGCAGTTACTCCTCGGTGTTGGTCACTGAAGCTTTCTTT.

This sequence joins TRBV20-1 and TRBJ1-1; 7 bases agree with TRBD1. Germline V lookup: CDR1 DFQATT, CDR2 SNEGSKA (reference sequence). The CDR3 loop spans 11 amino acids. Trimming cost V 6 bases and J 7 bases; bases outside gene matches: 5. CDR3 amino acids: CSALDRNEAFF. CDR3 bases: TGCAGTGCCTTGGACAGGAATGAAGCTTTCTTT.

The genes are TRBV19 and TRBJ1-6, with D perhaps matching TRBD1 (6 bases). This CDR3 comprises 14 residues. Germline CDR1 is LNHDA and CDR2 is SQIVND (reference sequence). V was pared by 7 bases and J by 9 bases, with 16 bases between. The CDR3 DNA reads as TGTGCCAGTACCCCTGGGGGCGGTGCTTCACCCCTCCACTTT. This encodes CASTPGGGASPLHF.

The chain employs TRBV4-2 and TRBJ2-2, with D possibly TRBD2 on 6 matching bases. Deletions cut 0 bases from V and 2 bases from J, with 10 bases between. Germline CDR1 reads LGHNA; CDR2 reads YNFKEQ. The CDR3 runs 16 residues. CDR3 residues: CASSQDEGGNTGELFF. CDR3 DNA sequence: TGTGCCAGCAGCCAAGATGAGGGAGGTAACACCGGGGAGCTGTTTTTT.

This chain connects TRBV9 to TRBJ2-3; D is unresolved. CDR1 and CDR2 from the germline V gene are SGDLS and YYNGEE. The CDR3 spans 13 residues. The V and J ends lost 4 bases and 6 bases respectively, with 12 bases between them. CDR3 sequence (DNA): TGTGCCAGCAGCCTCAGACCGCGGGATACGCAGTATTTT. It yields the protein CASSLRPRDTQYF.

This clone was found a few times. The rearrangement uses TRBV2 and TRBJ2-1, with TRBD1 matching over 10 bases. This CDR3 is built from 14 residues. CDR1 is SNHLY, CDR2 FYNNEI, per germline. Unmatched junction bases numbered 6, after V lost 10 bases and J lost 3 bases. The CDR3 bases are TGTGCCAACCCCCGGGACAGGGGCTACAATGAGCAGTTCTTC. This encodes CANPRDRGYNEQFF.

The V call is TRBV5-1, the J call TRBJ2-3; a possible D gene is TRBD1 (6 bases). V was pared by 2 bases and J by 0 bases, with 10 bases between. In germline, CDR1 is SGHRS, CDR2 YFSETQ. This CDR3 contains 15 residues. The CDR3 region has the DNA TGCGCCAGCAGCTTCAACAGGGATAGCACAGATACGCAGTATTTT. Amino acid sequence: CASSFNRDSTDTQYF. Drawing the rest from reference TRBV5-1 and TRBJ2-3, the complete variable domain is KAGVTQTPRYLIKTRGQQVTLSCSPISGHRSVSWYQQTPGQGLQFLFEYFSETQRNKGNFPGRFSGRQFSNSRSEMNVSTLELGDSALYLCASSFNRDSTDTQYFGPGTRLTVL.

The CDR3 DNA reads as TGTGCCAGCAGTTCGCACAGATTTAATGAAAAACTGTTTTTT. This sequence encodes CASSSHRFNEKLFF. The chain recombines TRBV6-7 with TRBJ1-4, with D unclear. TRBV6-7 is an ORF; its function is uncertain. This CDR3 has 14 amino acids. Trimming shortened V by 4 bases and J by 4 bases, and 10 bases separated the two germline ends.

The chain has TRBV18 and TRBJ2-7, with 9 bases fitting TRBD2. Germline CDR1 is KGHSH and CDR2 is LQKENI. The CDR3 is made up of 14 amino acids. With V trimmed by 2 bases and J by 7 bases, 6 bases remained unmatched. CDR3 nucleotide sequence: TGTGCCAGCTCACCAAGAGCGGGAGGTTATGAGCAGTACGTC. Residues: CASSPRAGGYEQYV.

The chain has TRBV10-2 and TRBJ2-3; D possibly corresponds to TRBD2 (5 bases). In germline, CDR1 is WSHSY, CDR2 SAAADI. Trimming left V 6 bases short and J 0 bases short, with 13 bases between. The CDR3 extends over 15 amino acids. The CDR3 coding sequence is TGCGCCAGCAGCCGAGCGGCCCAAAGCACAGATACGCAGTATTTT. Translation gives CASSRAAQSTDTQYF.

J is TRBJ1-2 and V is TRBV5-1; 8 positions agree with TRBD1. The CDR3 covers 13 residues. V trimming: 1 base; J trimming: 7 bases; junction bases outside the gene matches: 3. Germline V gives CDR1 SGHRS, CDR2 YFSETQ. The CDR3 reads CASSLPGGFGYTF. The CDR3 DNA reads TGCGCCAGCAGCTTGCCAGGGGGCTTTGGCTACACCTTC.

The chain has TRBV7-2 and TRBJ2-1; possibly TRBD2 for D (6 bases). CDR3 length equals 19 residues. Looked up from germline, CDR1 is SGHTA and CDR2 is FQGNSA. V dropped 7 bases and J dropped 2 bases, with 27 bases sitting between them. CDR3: CASTISPRGYKGPYNEQFF. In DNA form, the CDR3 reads TGTGCCAGCACCATATCACCCCGGGGGTATAAGGGGCCCTACAATGAGCAGTTCTTC.

CDR3 in amino acids: CASSDRGTGELFF. CDR3 nucleotide sequence: TGTGCCAGCAGCGATAGAGGAACCGGGGAGCTGTTTTTT. V is TRBV6-2 or TRBV6-3 and J is TRBJ2-2; D is unresolved. The germline V gene encodes CDR1 MNHEY and CDR2 SVGEGT. CDR3 size: 13 residues. Trimming took 6 bases from V and 5 from J, leaving 10 bases between them.

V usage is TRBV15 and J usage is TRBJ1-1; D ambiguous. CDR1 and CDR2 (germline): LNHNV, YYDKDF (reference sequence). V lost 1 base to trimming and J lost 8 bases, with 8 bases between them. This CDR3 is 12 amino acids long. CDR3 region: CATSRVGSEAFF. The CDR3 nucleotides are TGTGCCACCAGCAGAGTCGGTTCCGAAGCTTTCTTT. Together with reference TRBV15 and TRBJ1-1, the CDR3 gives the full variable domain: DAMVIQNPRYQVTQFGKPVTLSCSQTLNHNVMYWYQQKSSQAPKLLFHYYDKDFNNEADTPDNFQSRRPNTSFCFLDIRSPGLGDTAMYLCATSRVGSEAFFGQGTRLTVV.

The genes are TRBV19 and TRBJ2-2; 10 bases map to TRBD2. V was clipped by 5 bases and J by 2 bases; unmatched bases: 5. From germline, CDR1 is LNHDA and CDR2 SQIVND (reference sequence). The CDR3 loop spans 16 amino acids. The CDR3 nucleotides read TGTGCCAGTAGTCACGGACTAGCGGACAACACCGGGGAGCTGTTTTTT. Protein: CASSHGLADNTGELFF. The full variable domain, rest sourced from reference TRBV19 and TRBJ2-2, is DGGITQSPKYLFRKEGQNVTLSCEQNLNHDAMYWYRQDPGQGLRLIYYSQIVNDFQKGDIAEGYSVSREKKESFPLTVTSAQKNPTAFYLCASSHGLADNTGELFFGEGSRLTVL.

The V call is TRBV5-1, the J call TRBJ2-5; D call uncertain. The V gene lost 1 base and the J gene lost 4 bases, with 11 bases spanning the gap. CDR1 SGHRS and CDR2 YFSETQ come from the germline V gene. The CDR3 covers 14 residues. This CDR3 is CASSLSPSGETQYF. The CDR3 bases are TGCGCCAGCAGCTTGTCCCCTAGTGGAGAGACCCAGTACTTC.

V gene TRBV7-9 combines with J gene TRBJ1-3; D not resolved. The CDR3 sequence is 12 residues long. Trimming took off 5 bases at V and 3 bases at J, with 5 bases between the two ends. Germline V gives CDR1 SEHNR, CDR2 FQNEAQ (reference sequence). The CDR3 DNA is TGTGCCAGCAGCCCCTTTGGAAACACCATATATTTT. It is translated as CASSPFGNTIYF.

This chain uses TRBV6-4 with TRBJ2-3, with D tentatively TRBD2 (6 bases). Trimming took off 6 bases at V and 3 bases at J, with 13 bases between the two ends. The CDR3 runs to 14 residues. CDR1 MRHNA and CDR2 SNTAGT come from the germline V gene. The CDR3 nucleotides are TGTGCCAGCAGCCCCTCGGAGGGGACAGATACGCAGTATTTT. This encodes CASSPSEGTDTQYF.

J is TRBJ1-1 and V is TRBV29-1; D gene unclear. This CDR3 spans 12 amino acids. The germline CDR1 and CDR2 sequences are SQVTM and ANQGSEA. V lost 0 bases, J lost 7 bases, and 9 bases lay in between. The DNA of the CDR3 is TGCAGCGTTGAAGATTCCGTCAGTGAAGCTTTCTTT. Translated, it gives CSVEDSVSEAFF.

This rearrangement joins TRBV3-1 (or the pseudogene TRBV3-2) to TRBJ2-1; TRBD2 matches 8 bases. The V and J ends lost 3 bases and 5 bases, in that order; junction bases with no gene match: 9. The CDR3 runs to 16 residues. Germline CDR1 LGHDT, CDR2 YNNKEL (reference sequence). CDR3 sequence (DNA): TGTGCCAGCAGCCAGGATACCGGGACTAGAGACAATGAGCAGTTCTTC. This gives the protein CASSQDTGTRDNEQFF.

CDR3 nucleotide sequence: TGCGCCAGCAGCCGGGGGACTAGCGGGGGGAACACCGGGGAGCTGTTTTTT. This codes for CASSRGTSGGNTGELFF. The chain is built from TRBV4-1 and TRBJ2-2; TRBD2 agrees at 14 bases. In germline, CDR1 is MGHRA, CDR2 YSYEKL. The CDR3 is made up of 17 amino acids. V trimming: 4 bases; J trimming: 1 base; junction bases outside the gene matches: 2.

DNA for the CDR3: TGCAGCGTTGCCCAACATAGCAATCAGCCCCAGCATTTT. Protein: CSVAQHSNQPQHF. This chain connects TRBV29-1 to TRBJ1-5, with no clear D. CDR1 and CDR2 (germline): SQVTM, ANQGSEA. The CDR3 extends over 13 amino acids. V gave up 4 bases and J gave up 0 bases, with 7 bases separating them.

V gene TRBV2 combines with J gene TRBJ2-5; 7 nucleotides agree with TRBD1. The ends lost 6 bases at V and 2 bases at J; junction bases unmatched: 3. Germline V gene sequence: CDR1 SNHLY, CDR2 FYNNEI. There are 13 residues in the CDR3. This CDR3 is CASSGQAQETQYF. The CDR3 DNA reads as TGTGCCAGCAGCGGACAGGCACAAGAGACCCAGTACTTC. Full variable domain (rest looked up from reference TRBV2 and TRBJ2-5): EPEVTQTPSHQVTQMGQEVILRCVPISNHLYFYWYRQILGQKVEFLVSFYNNEISEKSEIFDDQFSVERPDGSNFTLKIRSTKLEDSAMYFCASSGQAQETQYFGPGTRLLVL.

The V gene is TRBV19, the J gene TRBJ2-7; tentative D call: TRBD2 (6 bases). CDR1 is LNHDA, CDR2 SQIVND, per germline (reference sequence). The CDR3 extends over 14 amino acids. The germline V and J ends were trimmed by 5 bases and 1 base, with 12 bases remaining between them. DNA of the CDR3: TGTGCCAGTAGTTACCGACTAGGATCCTACGAGCAGTACGTC. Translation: CASSYRLGSYEQYV.

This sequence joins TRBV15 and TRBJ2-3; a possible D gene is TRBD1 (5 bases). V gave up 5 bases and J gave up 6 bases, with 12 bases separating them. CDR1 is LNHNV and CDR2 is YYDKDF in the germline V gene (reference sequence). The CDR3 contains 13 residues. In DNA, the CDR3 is TGTGCCACCAGCGGCAGGGTATACGATACGCAGTATTTT. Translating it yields CATSGRVYDTQYF.

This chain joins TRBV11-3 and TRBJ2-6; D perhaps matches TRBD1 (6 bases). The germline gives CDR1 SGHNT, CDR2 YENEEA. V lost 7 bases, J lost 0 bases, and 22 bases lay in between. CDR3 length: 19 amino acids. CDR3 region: CASTGWDDRRHSGANVLTF. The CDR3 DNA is TGTGCCAGCACGGGGTGGGATGACAGGCGACACTCTGGGGCCAACGTCCTGACTTTC.